The following is a TCR beta chain sequence with its context. Its antigen is unidentified. Quantitative molecular-barcoded 5'-RACE generated the TCR beta libraries. TCRdb reprocessed the 5' RACE reads via MiXCR and lists one record per CDR3 protein. The sample yields a few hundred thousand distinct CDR3 sequences, roughly 20% seen once. The CDR3 runs 18 residues. The V gene end was trimmed by 6 bases and the J gene end by 1 base; junction bases not matched to a gene: 15. This entry comes from a study of CD8 T cells in ankylosing spondylitis. Notes on the study in general: Researchers reportedly found disease-linked clones significantly enriched in matched ankylosing spondylitis synovial fluid. Within peripheral blood, clones linked to disease were CD8+ and relatively rare. Reactive arthritis synovial fluid and blood were previously reported to contain some motif variants.

The gene calls are TRBV12-3 or TRBV12-4 and TRBJ2-7; TRBD2 matches at 10 bases. The TCR originated in a female donor with ankylosing spondylitis or in good health (not recorded which). Sequenced sample: blood, either unsorted or a sorted T cell fraction (not recorded which). DNA of the CDR3: TGTGCCAGCAGCGGGGCCTCTAGCGGGAGACGGGATTCCTACGAGCAGTACTTC. Protein sequence: CASSGASSGRRDSYEQYF.